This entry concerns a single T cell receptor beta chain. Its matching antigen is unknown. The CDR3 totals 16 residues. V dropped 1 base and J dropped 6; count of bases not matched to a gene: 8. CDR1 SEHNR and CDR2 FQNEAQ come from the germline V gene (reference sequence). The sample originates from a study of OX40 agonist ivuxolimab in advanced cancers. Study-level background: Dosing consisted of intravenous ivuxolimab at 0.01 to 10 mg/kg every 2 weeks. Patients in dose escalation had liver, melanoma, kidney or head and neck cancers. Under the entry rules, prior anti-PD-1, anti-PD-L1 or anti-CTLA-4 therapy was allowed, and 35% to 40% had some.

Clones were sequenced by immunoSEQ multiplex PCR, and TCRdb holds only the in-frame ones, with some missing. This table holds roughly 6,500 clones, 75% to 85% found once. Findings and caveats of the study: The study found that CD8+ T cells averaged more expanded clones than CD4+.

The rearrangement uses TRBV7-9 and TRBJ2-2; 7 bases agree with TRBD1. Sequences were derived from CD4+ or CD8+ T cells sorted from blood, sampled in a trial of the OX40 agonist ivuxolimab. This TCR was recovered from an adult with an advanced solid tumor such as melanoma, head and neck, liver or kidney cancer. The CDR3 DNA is TGTGCCAGCAGCTTAGGTGGGACAGTTATACCCGGGGAGCTGTTTTTT. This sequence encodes CASSLGGTVIPGELFF. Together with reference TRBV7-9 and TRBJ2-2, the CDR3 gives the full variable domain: DTGVSQNPRHKITKRGQNVTFRCDPISEHNRLYWYRQTLGQGPEFLTYFQNEAQLEKSRLLSDRFSAERPKGSFSTLEIQRTEQGDSAMYLCASSLGGTVIPGELFFGEGSRLTVL.